This TCR beta chain was identified in a study of blood T cell repertoires in COVID-19. There are 13 residues in the CDR3. CDR1 is SGHTA, CDR2 FQGTGA, per germline. Trimming took off 5 bases at V and 3 bases at J, with 8 bases between the two ends. Generated by immunoSEQ multiplex PCR, the TCRdb table keeps only in-frame clones and is missing some. The data hold around 150,000 clones, with about 86% observed a single time. The origin of this receptor is a man aged 55 to 69 with acute or convalescent COVID-19. The V gene is TRBV7-3, the J gene TRBJ1-3; D remains ambiguous. Sequencing used peripheral blood. The CDR3 reads CASSPRDGNTIYF. CDR3 DNA: TGTGCCAGCAGCCCTCGGGATGGAAACACCATATATTTT.